Below, one T cell receptor beta chain is given with its context. What it binds is unknown. Through 5' RACE with UMI labels, the TRB cDNA libraries were prepared. TCRdb processed the 5' RACE reads again and assigns one entry to each CDR3 protein, with no DNA. The sample's table shows roughly 59,000 distinct CDR3 sequences. This entry is derived from a study of CXCR3-negative and CXCR3-positive naive CD8 T cells. General study results and limits: TRBV-TRBJ usage matched between naive CXCR3-negative and CXCR3-positive cells but not between memory cells. Hydrophobicity was higher for TRB CDR3s found in CXCR3-positive naive cells than in CXCR3-negative naive cells. Between one naive subset and the other, surface CD5 was comparable, and TCR strength was inferred from TRB CDR3 properties.

Investigators sorted each CD8+ T cell subset in triplicate, taking around 290,000 cells each time. Naive CD8+ T cells showed a CD45RO-CCR7+CD27+CD95- phenotype. CDR1 is MNHEY, CDR2 SVGEGT, per germline. The length of the CDR3 is 14 residues. The chain joins TRBV6-2 or TRBV6-3 to TRBJ2-7; the D gene TCRdb calls, TRBD1, cannot be checked with no DNA. Sequenced sample: naive CXCR3+ CD8+ T cells from blood. Subset denoted: CD45RO-CCR7+CD27+CD95- naive CD8+ T cells expressing CXCR3 (TNR3+). This TCR was sampled from a human donor in good health. Some clones in this sample may be carry-over from other donors' samples. This chain's CDR3 is CASAQTGYIHEQYF.